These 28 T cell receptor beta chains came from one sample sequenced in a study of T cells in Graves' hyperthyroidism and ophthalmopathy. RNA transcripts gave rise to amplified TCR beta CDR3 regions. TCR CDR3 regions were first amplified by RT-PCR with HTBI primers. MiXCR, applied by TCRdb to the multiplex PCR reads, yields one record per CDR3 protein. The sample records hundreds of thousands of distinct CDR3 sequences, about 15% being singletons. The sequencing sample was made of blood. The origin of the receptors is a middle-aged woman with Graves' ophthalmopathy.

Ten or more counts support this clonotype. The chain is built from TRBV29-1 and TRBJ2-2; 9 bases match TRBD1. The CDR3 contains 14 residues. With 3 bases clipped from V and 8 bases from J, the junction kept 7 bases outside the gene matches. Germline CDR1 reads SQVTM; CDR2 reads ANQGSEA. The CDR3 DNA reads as TGCAGCGTTGAGCCGGGACAGGGAACGGGGGAGCTGTTTTTT. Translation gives CSVEPGQGTGELFF.

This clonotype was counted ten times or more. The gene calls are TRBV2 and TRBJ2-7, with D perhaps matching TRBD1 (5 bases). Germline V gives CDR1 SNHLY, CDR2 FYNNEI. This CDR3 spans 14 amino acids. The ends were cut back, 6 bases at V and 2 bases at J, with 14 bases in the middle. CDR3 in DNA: TGTGCCAGCAGAGGACAACCGGTAACCTACGAGCAGTACTTC. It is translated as CASRGQPVTYEQYF. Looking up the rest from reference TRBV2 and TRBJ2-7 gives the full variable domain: EPEVTQTPSHQVTQMGQEVILRCVPISNHLYFYWYRQILGQKVEFLVSFYNNEISEKSEIFDDQFSVERPDGSNFTLKIRSTKLEDSAMYFCASRGQPVTYEQYFGPGTRLTVT.

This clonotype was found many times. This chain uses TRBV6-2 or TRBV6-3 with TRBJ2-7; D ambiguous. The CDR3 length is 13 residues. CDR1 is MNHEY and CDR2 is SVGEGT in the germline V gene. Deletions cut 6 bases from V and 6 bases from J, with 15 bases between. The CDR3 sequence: CASRGPSVGEQYF. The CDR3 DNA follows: TGTGCCAGCAGAGGACCGTCGGTGGGCGAGCAGTACTTC.

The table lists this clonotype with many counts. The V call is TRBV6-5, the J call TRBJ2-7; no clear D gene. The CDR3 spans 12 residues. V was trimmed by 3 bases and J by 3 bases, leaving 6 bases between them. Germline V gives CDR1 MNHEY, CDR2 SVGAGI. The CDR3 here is CASSYSDYEQYF. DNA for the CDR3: TGTGCCAGCAGTTATTCCGACTACGAGCAGTACTTC.

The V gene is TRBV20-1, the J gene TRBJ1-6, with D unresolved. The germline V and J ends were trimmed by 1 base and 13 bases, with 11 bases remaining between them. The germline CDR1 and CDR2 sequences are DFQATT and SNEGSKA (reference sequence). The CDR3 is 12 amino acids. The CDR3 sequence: CSARGPLSPLHF. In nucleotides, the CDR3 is TGCAGTGCTAGAGGTCCATTATCCCCCCTCCACTTT.

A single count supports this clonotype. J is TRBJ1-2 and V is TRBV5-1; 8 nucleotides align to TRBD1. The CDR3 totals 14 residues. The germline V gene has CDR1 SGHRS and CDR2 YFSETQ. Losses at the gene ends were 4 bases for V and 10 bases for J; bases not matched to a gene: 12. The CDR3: CASSPREDRVVYTF. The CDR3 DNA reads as TGCGCCAGCAGCCCAAGAGAGGACAGGGTTGTCTACACCTTC.

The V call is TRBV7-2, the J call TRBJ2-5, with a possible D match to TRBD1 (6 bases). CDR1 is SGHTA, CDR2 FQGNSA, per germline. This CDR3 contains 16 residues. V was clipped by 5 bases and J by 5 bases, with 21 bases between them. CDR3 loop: CASSPPPTGSGETQYF. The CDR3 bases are TGTGCCAGCAGCCCACCCCCTACAGGGTCGGGGGAGACCCAGTACTTC.

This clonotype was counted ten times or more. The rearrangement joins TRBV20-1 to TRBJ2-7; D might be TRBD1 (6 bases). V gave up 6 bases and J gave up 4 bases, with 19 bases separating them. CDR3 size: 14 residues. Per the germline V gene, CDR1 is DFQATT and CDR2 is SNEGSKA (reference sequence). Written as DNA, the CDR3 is TGCAGTGCCAACCTACAGGGTCGGTTATACGAGCAGTACTTC. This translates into CSANLQGRLYEQYF.

CDR3 sequence reads: CASSSWDRVQETQYF. CDR3 sequence (DNA): TGTGCCAGCAGTTCGTGGGACCGAGTCCAAGAGACCCAGTACTTC. The rearrangement links TRBV12-3 or TRBV12-4 to TRBJ2-5, with D possibly being TRBD1 or TRBD2 (5 bases each). The CDR3 runs to 15 residues. The V and J ends lost 4 bases and 1 base respectively, with 13 bases between them.

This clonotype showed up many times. Written as DNA, the CDR3 is TGTGCCAGCAGGGCTCTCGCAGGTGGCTACACCTTC. As protein: CASRALAGGYTF. This chain uses TRBV6-1 with TRBJ1-2; no clear D. This CDR3 spans 12 amino acids. With 6 bases removed from V and 7 bases from J, the gap between germline ends came to 12 bases. Germline V gene data show CDR1 as MNHNS and CDR2 as SASEGT.

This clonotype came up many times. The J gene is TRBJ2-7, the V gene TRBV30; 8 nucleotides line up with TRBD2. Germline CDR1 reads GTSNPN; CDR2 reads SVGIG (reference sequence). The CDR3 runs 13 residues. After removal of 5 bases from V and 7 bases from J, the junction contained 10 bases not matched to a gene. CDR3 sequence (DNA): TGTGCCTGGGAAGCCGGGACTAGGGGTGAGCAGTACTTC. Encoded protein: CAWEAGTRGEQYF. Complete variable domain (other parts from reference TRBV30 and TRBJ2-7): SQTIHQWPATLVQPVGSPLSLECTVEGTSNPNLYWYRQAAGRGLQLLFYSVGIGQISSEVPQNLSASRPQDRQFILSSKKLLLSDSGFYLCAWEAGTRGEQYFGPGTRLTVT.

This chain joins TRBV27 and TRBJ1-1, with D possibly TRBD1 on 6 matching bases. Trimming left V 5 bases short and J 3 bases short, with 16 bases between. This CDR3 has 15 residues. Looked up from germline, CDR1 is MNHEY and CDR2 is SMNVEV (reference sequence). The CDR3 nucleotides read TGTGCCAGCAGTCCCACCATACAGGGTTACACTGAAGCTTTCTTT. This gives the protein CASSPTIQGYTEAFF.

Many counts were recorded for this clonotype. The CDR3 coding sequence is TGCAGTGCTAGGGGCCTTTACGAGCAGTACTTC. Its protein is CSARGLYEQYF. This chain uses TRBV20-1 with TRBJ2-7, with D uncertain. V shed 3 bases and J shed 4 bases, with 7 bases lying between them. The CDR3 contains 11 residues. The V gene's germline CDR1 is DFQATT and CDR2 SNEGSKA (reference sequence).

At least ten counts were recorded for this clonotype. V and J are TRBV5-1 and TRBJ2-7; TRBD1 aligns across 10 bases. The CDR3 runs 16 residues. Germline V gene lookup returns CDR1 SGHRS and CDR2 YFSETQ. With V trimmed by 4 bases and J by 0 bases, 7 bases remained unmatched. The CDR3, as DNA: TGCGCCAGCAGCCGGAGGGACAGGGGAACCTCCTACGAGCAGTACTTC. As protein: CASSRRDRGTSYEQYF.

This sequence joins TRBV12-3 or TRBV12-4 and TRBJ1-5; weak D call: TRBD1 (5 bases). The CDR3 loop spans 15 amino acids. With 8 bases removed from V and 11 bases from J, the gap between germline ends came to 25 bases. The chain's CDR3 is CASGPGLASGSAQHF. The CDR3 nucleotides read TGTGCCAGCGGCCCGGGACTCGCGTCAGGATCGGCCCAGCATTTT.

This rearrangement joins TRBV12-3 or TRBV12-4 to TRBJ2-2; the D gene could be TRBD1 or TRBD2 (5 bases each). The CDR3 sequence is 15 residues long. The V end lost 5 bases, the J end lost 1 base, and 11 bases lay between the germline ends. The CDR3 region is CASSDSGKNTGELFF. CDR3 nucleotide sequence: TGTGCCAGCAGTGACAGCGGAAAGAACACCGGGGAGCTGTTTTTT.

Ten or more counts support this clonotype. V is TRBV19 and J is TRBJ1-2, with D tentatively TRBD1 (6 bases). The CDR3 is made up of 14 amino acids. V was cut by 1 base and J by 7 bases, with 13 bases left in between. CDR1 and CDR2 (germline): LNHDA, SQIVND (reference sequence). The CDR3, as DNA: TGTGCCAGTAGTATAGGCCCAGGGGCTTCTGGCTACACCTTC. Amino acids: CASSIGPGASGYTF.

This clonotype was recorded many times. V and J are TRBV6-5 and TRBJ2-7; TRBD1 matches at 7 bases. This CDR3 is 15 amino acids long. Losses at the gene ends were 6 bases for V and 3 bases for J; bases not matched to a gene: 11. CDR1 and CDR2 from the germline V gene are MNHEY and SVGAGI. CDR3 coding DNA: TGTGCCAGCAGCAAGCAGGGACAGTTGGGCTACGAGCAGTACTTC. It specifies CASSKQGQLGYEQYF.

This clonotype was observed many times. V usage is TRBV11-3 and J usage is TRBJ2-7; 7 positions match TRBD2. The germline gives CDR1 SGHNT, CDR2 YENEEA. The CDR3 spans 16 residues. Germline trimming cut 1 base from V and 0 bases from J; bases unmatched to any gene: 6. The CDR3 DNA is TGTGCCAGCAGCTTAGGCCCTAGCGGAGGCTCCTACGAGCAGTACTTC. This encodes CASSLGPSGGSYEQYF.

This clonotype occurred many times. CDR3 bases: TGTGCCTGGAGTGTGGACGGTTCGGTAACTGAAGCTTTCTTT. Its translation: CAWSVDGSVTEAFF. This rearrangement joins TRBV30 to TRBJ1-1, with no clear D. Trimming removed 0 bases from V and 5 bases from J, with 13 bases in between. Germline assignment: CDR1 GTSNPN and CDR2 SVGIG (reference sequence). The CDR3 length is 14 residues.

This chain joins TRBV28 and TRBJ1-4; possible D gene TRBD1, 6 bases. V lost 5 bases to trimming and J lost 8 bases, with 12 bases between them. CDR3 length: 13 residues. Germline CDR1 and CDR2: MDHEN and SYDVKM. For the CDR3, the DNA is TGTGCCAGCAGTACCAGGGGCGTAGAAAAACTGTTTTTT. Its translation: CASSTRGVEKLFF.

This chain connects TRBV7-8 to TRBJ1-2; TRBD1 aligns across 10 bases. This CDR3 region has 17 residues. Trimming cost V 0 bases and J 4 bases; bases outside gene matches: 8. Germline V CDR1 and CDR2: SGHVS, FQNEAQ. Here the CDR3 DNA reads TGTGCCAGCAGCTTAGCGGGACAGGGGAGTAGTGTCTATGGCTACACCTTC. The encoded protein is CASSLAGQGSSVYGYTF.

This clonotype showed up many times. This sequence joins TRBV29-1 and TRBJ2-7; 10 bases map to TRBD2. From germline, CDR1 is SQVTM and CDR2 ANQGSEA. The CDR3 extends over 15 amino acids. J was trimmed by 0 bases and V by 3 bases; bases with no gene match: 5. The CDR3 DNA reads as TGCAGCGTTGAGCCTAGCGGGAGCTCCTCCTACGAGCAGTACTTC. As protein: CSVEPSGSSSYEQYF.

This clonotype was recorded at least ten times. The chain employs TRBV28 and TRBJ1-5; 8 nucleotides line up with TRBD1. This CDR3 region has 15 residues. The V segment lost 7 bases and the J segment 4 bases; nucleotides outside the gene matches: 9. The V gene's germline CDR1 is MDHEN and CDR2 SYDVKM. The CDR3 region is CASTLAGTGNQPQHF. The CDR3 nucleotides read TGTGCCAGCACTCTCGCCGGGACAGGTAATCAGCCCCAGCATTTT.

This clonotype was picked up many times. The CDR3 is CASSNDRAYSEAFF. The CDR3 bases are TGTGCCAGCAGTAACGACAGGGCGTATTCTGAAGCTTTCTTT. The V gene is TRBV6-2 or TRBV6-3, the J gene TRBJ1-1, with 7 nucleotides matching TRBD1. The J segment lost 6 bases and the V segment lost 5 bases, leaving 9 bases of the junction unmatched. This CDR3 region has 14 residues. CDR1 and CDR2 (germline): MNHEY, SVGEGT.

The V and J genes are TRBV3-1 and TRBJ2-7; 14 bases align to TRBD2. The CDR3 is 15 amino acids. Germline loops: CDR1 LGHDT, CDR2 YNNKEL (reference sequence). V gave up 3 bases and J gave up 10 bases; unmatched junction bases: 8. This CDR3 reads CASSHRGTSGSRQYF. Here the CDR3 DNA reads TGTGCCAGCAGCCATCGGGGGACTAGCGGGAGTAGACAGTACTTC.

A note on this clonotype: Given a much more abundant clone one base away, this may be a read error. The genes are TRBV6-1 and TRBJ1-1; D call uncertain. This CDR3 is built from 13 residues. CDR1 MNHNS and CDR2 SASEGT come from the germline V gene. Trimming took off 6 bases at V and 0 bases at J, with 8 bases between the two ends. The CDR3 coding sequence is TGTGCCAGCAGACTAAATGTGAACACTGAAGCTTTCTTT. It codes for CASRLNVNTEAFF.

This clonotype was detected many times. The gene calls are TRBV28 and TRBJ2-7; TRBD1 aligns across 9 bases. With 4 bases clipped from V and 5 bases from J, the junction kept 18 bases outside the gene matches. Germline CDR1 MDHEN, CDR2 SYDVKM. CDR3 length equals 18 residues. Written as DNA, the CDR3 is TGTGCCAGCAGTTCCGTTGGAGTCGGGGGACAGGGTATCCACGAGCAGTACTTC. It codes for CASSSVGVGGQGIHEQYF.